The source of this T cell receptor (beta chain) is a study of shared clonotypes between healthy human individuals. Study findings and constraints: Generally, estimated richness proved larger in naive subsets than it did in memory subsets. Across a handful of donors, naive CD4 shared roughly 5.2%, naive CD8 more than 3%, memory CD4 roughly 2.1%, memory CD8 around 0.42%.

To note about this clone: What it recognizes is unknown.

CDR1 and CDR2 from the germline V gene are ENHRY and SYGVKD. The trim removed 10 bases at V and 3 bases at J, leaving 12 bases unmatched. The CDR3 contains 15 residues. The data were produced by immunoSEQ multiplex PCR, yet TCRdb's version contains in-frame clones alone and is incomplete. Among more than 1 million clones listed, 75% to 85% were seen once. Sequenced: memory CD4+ T cells from PBMCs. Stated subset: CD45RA-negative fraction. V is TRBV10-3 and J is TRBJ2-7, with 10 nucleotides matching TRBD1. The receptor comes from a man between 18 and 29 years old in good health. Some clones in this sample may be carry-over from other donors' samples. CDR3 coding DNA: TGTGCCACCTCCTTAGGGACAGGGGTCGACTACGAGCAGTACTTC. It codes for CATSLGTGVDYEQYF.